Listed below are T cell receptor beta chains from one sample, sequenced in a study of resident and recirculating memory T cells in vitiligo. Here immunoSEQ multiplex PCR was the method, and the copy in TCRdb shows in-frame clones only, minus some. Counted here are 65,000 to 80,000 clones, under 95% occurring once; the ten biggest clones make up more than 5%. Sequenced material: blood. The receptors shown here come from a male donor with vitiligo. Each CDR3 is given with its conserved first and last residue. The order of the fields is V gene, clone size, D gene, J gene, CDR3 DNA, CDR3 protein. The D gene is left open where the match is weak. Clone size is given for some rows only: seen once, a few or many times, or a class if the clone is expanded.

V gene: TRBV5-1; clone size: -; D gene: -; J gene: TRBJ2-7; CDR3 DNA: TGCGCCAGCAGCGATACCAGGCTCTACGAGCAGTACTTC; CDR3 protein: CASSDTRLYEQYF
V gene: TRBV28; clone size: -; D gene: TRBD2; J gene: TRBJ2-1; CDR3 DNA: TGTGCCAGCAGTTCCCGTACGACTAGCGGGGAGGGCAATGAGCAGTTCTTC; CDR3 protein: CASSSRTTSGEGNEQFF
V gene: TRBV4-1; clone size: -; D gene: TRBD2; J gene: TRBJ2-5; CDR3 DNA: TGCGCCAGCAGCCAACCGACTAGCGGGAGAGGGAAAGAGACCCAGTACTTC; CDR3 protein: CASSQPTSGRGKETQYF
V gene: TRBV21-1; clone size: -; D gene: -; J gene: TRBJ2-7; CDR3 DNA: TGTGCCAGCAACAGACAGGGGGTACGGTACGAGCAGTACTTC; CDR3 protein: CASNRQGVRYEQYF
V gene: TRBV11-2; clone size: -; D gene: TRBD1; J gene: TRBJ1-1; CDR3 DNA: TGTGCCAGCAGCTTAGGACAGGGTGTGGCTTTCTTT; CDR3 protein: CASSLGQGVAFF
V gene: TRBV28; clone size: -; D gene: TRBD2; J gene: TRBJ2-7; CDR3 DNA: TGTGCCAGCAGTCTCCCCCCTAGCGGGAGGGCCGTGGAGTACGAGCAGTACTTC; CDR3 protein: CASSLPPSGRAVEYEQYF
V gene: TRBV7-6; clone size: once; D gene: -; J gene: TRBJ2-7; CDR3 DNA: TGTGCCAGCAGCCAAACTTACCGAAGCCACGAGCAGTACTTC; CDR3 protein: CASSQTYRSHEQYF
V gene: TRBV18; clone size: -; D gene: TRBD1; J gene: TRBJ1-2; CDR3 DNA: TGTGCCAGCTCACCTTTGGGGGACAGCCGATCGGGCTACACCTTC; CDR3 protein: CASSPLGDSRSGYTF
V gene: TRBV7-8; clone size: few; D gene: -; J gene: TRBJ1-3; CDR3 DNA: TGTGCCAGCAGCTTTCGCGCAGGGCTCTCTGGAAACACCATATATTTT; CDR3 protein: CASSFRAGLSGNTIYF
V gene: TRBV28; clone size: -; D gene: -; J gene: TRBJ1-1; CDR3 DNA: TGTGCCAGCAGTTATATCTACACTGAAGCTTTCTTT; CDR3 protein: CASSYIYTEAFF
V gene: TRBV5-1; clone size: once; D gene: TRBD2; J gene: TRBJ2-7; CDR3 DNA: TGCGCCAGCAACCAATATAGCGGGAGATCCTACGAGCAGTACTTC; CDR3 protein: CASNQYSGRSYEQYF
V gene: TRBV4-1; clone size: once; D gene: TRBD1; J gene: TRBJ1-1; CDR3 DNA: TGCGCCAGCAGCCAAGTAGGGGGCCCTGAAGCTTTCTTT; CDR3 protein: CASSQVGGPEAFF
V gene: TRBV27; clone size: -; D gene: TRBD2; J gene: TRBJ2-4; CDR3 DNA: TGTGCCAGCAGTTTGTGGGCGGGGGAGGGGGCCAAAAACATTCAGTACTTC; CDR3 protein: CASSLWAGEGAKNIQYF
V gene: TRBV28; clone size: -; D gene: TRBD2; J gene: TRBJ2-3; CDR3 DNA: TGTGCCAGCAGTCCCCCCCTTGGCGGGAGCCCAGATACGCAGTATTTT; CDR3 protein: CASSPPLGGSPDTQYF
V gene: TRBV7-2; clone size: -; D gene: -; J gene: TRBJ2-3; CDR3 DNA: TGTGCCAGCAGCTTAGGGGGACTTGCAGATACGCAGTATTTT; CDR3 protein: CASSLGGLADTQYF
V gene: TRBV19; clone size: -; D gene: TRBD1; J gene: TRBJ2-3; CDR3 DNA: TGTGCCAGTAGTATCTCCTTGAACAGGGGCGATACGCAGTATTTT; CDR3 protein: CASSISLNRGDTQYF
V gene: TRBV19; clone size: -; D gene: TRBD2; J gene: TRBJ2-1; CDR3 DNA: TGTGCCAGTAGTACCCGGACTAGCGGGAGGCCCTACAATGAGCAGTTCTTC; CDR3 protein: CASSTRTSGRPYNEQFF
V gene: TRBV29-1; clone size: -; D gene: -; J gene: TRBJ1-1; CDR3 DNA: TGCAGCGTTGTCAGGGGACCTGAAGCTTTCTTT; CDR3 protein: CSVVRGPEAFF
V gene: TRBV9; clone size: -; D gene: -; J gene: TRBJ1-3; CDR3 DNA: TGTGCCAGCAGCGTAGGGAGGATCCGGGACACCATATATTTT; CDR3 protein: CASSVGRIRDTIYF
V gene: TRBV4-2; clone size: -; D gene: TRBD2; J gene: TRBJ2-1; CDR3 DNA: TGTGCCAGCAGCCAAGATATGATGGGGGCTAGCGGGAGGCATGAGCAGTTCTTC; CDR3 protein: CASSQDMMGASGRHEQFF
V gene: TRBV5-6; clone size: -; D gene: -; J gene: TRBJ2-5; CDR3 DNA: TGTGCCAGCAGCTTCCCTCGGCGGGACTCCCCTATAACCCAGTACTTC; CDR3 protein: CASSFPRRDSPITQYF
V gene: TRBV5-6; clone size: -; D gene: TRBD2; J gene: TRBJ2-1; CDR3 DNA: TGTGCCAGCAGTTTCCTCGGGACTAGCAGATACAATGAGCAGTTCTTC; CDR3 protein: CASSFLGTSRYNEQFF
V gene: TRBV28; clone size: -; D gene: -; J gene: TRBJ2-4; CDR3 DNA: TGTGCCAGCAGCTCCTCATCCGCGGGGAACATTCAGTACTTC; CDR3 protein: CASSSSSAGNIQYF
V gene: TRBV14; clone size: -; D gene: -; J gene: TRBJ2-3; CDR3 DNA: TGTGCCAGCAGCCAAGGGCTCGGGGATACGCAGTATTTT; CDR3 protein: CASSQGLGDTQYF
V gene: TRBV7-9; clone size: -; D gene: -; J gene: TRBJ1-2; CDR3 DNA: TGTGCCAGCAGCGGAGGGACCGACTACTATGGCTACACCTTC; CDR3 protein: CASSGGTDYYGYTF
V gene: TRBV27; clone size: -; D gene: -; J gene: TRBJ2-1; CDR3 DNA: TGTGCCAGCAGATGGGCAGGGATCAACAATGAGCAGTTCTTC; CDR3 protein: CASRWAGINNEQFF